A single sample gave rise to the 17 T cell receptor beta chains below, sequenced in a study of technical replicates of blood from four donors. The data were produced by immunoSEQ multiplex PCR, yet TCRdb's version contains in-frame clones alone and is incomplete. The table shows almost 70,000 clones, with about 91% occurring only once. Sequenced material: T cells isolated from PBMCs. The source is a human donor in good health.

The J gene is TRBJ1-1, the V gene TRBV7-8; TRBD1 matches 7 bases. Trimming cost V 5 bases and J 2 bases; bases outside gene matches: 8. Germline assignment: CDR1 SGHVS and CDR2 FQNEAQ. The CDR3 length is 15 residues. The CDR3 DNA reads TGTGCCAGCAGCCACCGGGACAGAGGAAACACTGAAGCTTTCTTT. Amino acid sequence: CASSHRDRGNTEAFF.

The chain links TRBV6-4 to TRBJ2-1; D perhaps matches TRBD2 (6 bases). V dropped 2 bases and J dropped 5 bases, with 31 bases sitting between them. The germline V gene has CDR1 MRHNA and CDR2 SNTAGT. The CDR3 sequence is 21 residues long. The CDR3 loop is CASSDTFSKSGDLRRNNEQFF. For the CDR3, the DNA is TGTGCCAGCAGTGACACTTTCTCCAAATCGGGGGACCTAAGACGGAACAATGAGCAGTTCTTC.

The chain uses TRBV25-1 and TRBJ2-1, with a tentative D call TRBD1 (5 bases). The CDR3 consists of 14 residues. Germline CDR1 MGHDK, CDR2 SYGVNS. V dropped 5 bases and J dropped 5 bases, with 13 bases sitting between them. The CDR3 region is CASSSLLGHNEQFF. The CDR3 coding sequence is TGTGCCAGCAGTTCTCTACTGGGGCACAATGAGCAGTTCTTC.

This clone was picked up one time. The V and J genes are TRBV2 and TRBJ2-7, with 9 bases matching TRBD2. The junction had 5 bases not matched to a gene; V was cut back by 4 bases and J by 4 bases. Germline V lookup: CDR1 SNHLY, CDR2 FYNNEI. The CDR3 totals 14 residues. DNA of the CDR3: TGTGCCAGCAGTGGGACTAGCGCTGCGTACGAGCAGTACTTC. It is translated as CASSGTSAAYEQYF.

This chain connects TRBV15 to TRBJ1-1; TRBD1 aligns across 8 bases. CDR1 and CDR2 (germline): LNHNV, YYDKDF (reference sequence). With V trimmed by 3 bases and J by 8 bases, 2 bases remained unmatched. This CDR3 is 12 amino acids long. The CDR3 nucleotides are TGTGCCACCAGCAGCGACAGGGGAGAAGCTTTCTTT. It translates to CATSSDRGEAFF. Supplemented by reference TRBV15 and TRBJ1-1, the full variable domain reads DAMVIQNPRYQVTQFGKPVTLSCSQTLNHNVMYWYQQKSSQAPKLLFHYYDKDFNNEADTPDNFQSRRPNTSFCFLDIRSPGLGDTAMYLCATSSDRGEAFFGQGTRLTVV.

The J gene is TRBJ2-5, the V gene TRBV10-3; 10 bases are a match to TRBD2. The ends lost 6 bases at V and 5 bases at J; junction bases unmatched: 9. This CDR3 has 15 residues. Germline CDR1 reads ENHRY; CDR2 reads SYGVKD. In DNA, the CDR3 is TGTGCCATCAGCCCACTCTCTAGCGGGAGTGAGACCCAGTACTTC. It codes for CAISPLSSGSETQYF.

The chain employs TRBV7-7 and TRBJ2-7; 10 positions agree with TRBD1. The V gene end was trimmed by 4 bases and the J gene end by 3 bases; junction bases not matched to a gene: 6. Germline-derived CDR1 and CDR2 are SSHAT and FNYEAQ (reference sequence). The CDR3 covers 15 residues. In DNA form, the CDR3 reads TGTGCCAGCAGCTCTACCGGGACAGGGGACTACGAGCAGTACTTC. This gives the protein CASSSTGTGDYEQYF.

The chain couples TRBV6-1 to TRBJ1-5; TRBD1 aligns across 7 bases. This CDR3 spans 14 amino acids. The junction had 9 bases not matched to a gene; V was cut back by 6 bases and J by 7 bases. CDR1 MNHNS and CDR2 SASEGT come from the germline V gene. The CDR3 reads CASSQIYRGQPQHF. The CDR3 DNA reads TGTGCCAGCAGCCAAATTTACAGGGGACAGCCCCAGCATTTT.

The CDR3 region has the DNA TGTGCCAGCAGTGTCGGGAGGGACAGAGAGACCCAGTACTTC. Encoded protein: CASSVGRDRETQYF. This sequence joins TRBV2 and TRBJ2-5; perhaps TRBD2 as D (8 bases). Germline CDR1 is SNHLY and CDR2 is FYNNEI. V lost 4 bases and J lost 4, with 13 bases in between. This CDR3 is 14 amino acids long.

This clone came up once. The chain employs TRBV19 and TRBJ2-1, with TRBD2 matching 12 bases. The junction had 8 bases not matched to a gene; V was cut back by 5 bases and J by 9 bases. From germline, CDR1 is LNHDA and CDR2 SQIVND (reference sequence). The CDR3 runs 15 residues. This CDR3 is CASSSRLAGEGEQFF. The CDR3 DNA reads as TGTGCCAGTAGTTCAAGACTAGCGGGAGAAGGTGAGCAGTTCTTC.

This chain links TRBV5-1 with TRBJ1-4; the D gene is possibly TRBD1 (6 bases). The V end was cut by 5 bases, the J end by 15 bases, with 17 bases between. CDR1 and CDR2 (germline): SGHRS, YFSETQ. This CDR3 contains 12 residues. DNA for the CDR3: TGCGCCAGCAGAGGGTCCGGGACAACGGTGTTTTTT. It yields the protein CASRGSGTTVFF.

V and J are TRBV4-2 and TRBJ1-4; 9 positions agree with TRBD1. The CDR3 has 15 amino acids. CDR1 is LGHNA and CDR2 is YNFKEQ in the germline V gene. After removal of 1 base from V and 8 bases from J, the junction contained 5 bases not matched to a gene. The CDR3 nucleotides read TGTGCCAGCAGCCAAGTCGACAGGGGGAACGAAAAACTGTTTTTT. Translation: CASSQVDRGNEKLFF.

This clone was found a few times. The chain employs TRBV11-3 and TRBJ2-1, with D uncertain. Germline V gene sequence: CDR1 SGHNT, CDR2 YENEEA. Trimming removed 1 base from V and 5 bases from J, with 9 bases in between. This CDR3 has 14 residues. The CDR3 region has the DNA TGTGCCAGCAGCTTAGGACTCTCGAACAATGAGCAGTTCTTC. Amino acid sequence: CASSLGLSNNEQFF.

The CDR3 region has the DNA TGTGCCAGCAGTATCATACTCGACAGCTCCTACGAGCAGTACTTC. Protein sequence: CASSIILDSSYEQYF. This sequence joins TRBV6-1 and TRBJ2-7; D possibly corresponds to TRBD1 (5 bases). The CDR3 runs 15 residues. Germline V gene sequence: CDR1 MNHNS, CDR2 SASEGT. Trimming removed 5 bases from V and 0 bases from J, with 14 bases in between.

This clone showed up just once. The rearrangement uses TRBV6-6 and TRBJ2-3; TRBD2 matches at 10 bases. The CDR3 runs to 16 residues. Germline values: CDR1 MNHNY, CDR2 SVGAGI (reference sequence). With 4 bases clipped from V and 3 bases from J, the junction kept 7 bases outside the gene matches. The CDR3 loop is CASSFPSGRGTDTQYF. CDR3 sequence (DNA): TGTGCCAGCAGTTTCCCTAGCGGGAGAGGTACAGATACGCAGTATTTT.

This chain uses TRBV30 with TRBJ2-1; perhaps TRBD2 as D (5 bases). Deletions cut 4 bases from V and 0 bases from J, with 10 bases between. The germline V gene has CDR1 GTSNPN and CDR2 SVGIG (reference sequence). This CDR3 is 14 amino acids long. As DNA, the CDR3 is TGTGCCTGGATTCTGGGGAGCTCCTACAATGAGCAGTTCTTC. Amino acid sequence: CAWILGSSYNEQFF.

The chain combines TRBV6-5 with TRBJ2-5; D perhaps matches TRBD2 (5 bases). Deletions cut 4 bases from V and 7 bases from J, with 13 bases between. The CDR3 has 13 residues. The germline gives CDR1 MNHEY, CDR2 SVGAGI. CDR3 protein: CASSLVGDGTQYF. The DNA for the CDR3 is TGTGCCAGCAGTTTAGTGGGAGACGGGACCCAGTACTTC.